Listed here are 12 T cell receptor beta chains from one sample, sequenced in a study of T cell responses to AZD1222 COVID-19 vaccine. The data were produced by immunoSEQ multiplex PCR, yet TCRdb's version contains in-frame clones alone and is incomplete. In the table there are 140,000 or so clones, approximately 91% of which are singletons. The material sequenced was peripheral blood, taken 28 days after the second AZD1222 dose. These receptors all come from an adult who received the AZD1222 COVID-19 vaccine.

The chain has TRBV19 and TRBJ1-3; TRBD1 is a possible D gene (6 bases). The CDR3 totals 14 residues. V was pared by 3 bases and J by 4 bases, with 10 bases between. CDR1 is LNHDA and CDR2 is SQIVND in the germline V gene (reference sequence). CDR3 nucleotides: TGTGCCAGTAGTATCAGGGGTTCAGGAAACACCATATATTTT. Amino acid sequence: CASSIRGSGNTIYF.

The rearrangement links TRBV19 to TRBJ2-7; 7 nucleotides match TRBD2. The V gene end was trimmed by 3 bases and the J gene end by 1 base; junction bases not matched to a gene: 3. The V gene's germline CDR1 is LNHDA and CDR2 SQIVND (reference sequence). This CDR3 has 14 residues. Here the CDR3 reads CASSMLRGSYEQYF. In DNA, the CDR3 is TGTGCCAGTAGTATGCTGCGGGGGTCCTACGAGCAGTACTTC.

V is TRBV13 and J is TRBJ2-7, with TRBD1 identical over 9 bases. V dropped 5 bases and J dropped 1; count of bases not matched to a gene: 9. The CDR3 consists of 16 residues. Germline V gives CDR1 PRHDT, CDR2 FYEKMQ (reference sequence). In DNA, the CDR3 is TGTGCCAGCAGCGCCAAGGACAGGGGACCTTCCTACGAGCAGTACTTC. This translates into CASSAKDRGPSYEQYF.

The CDR3 DNA sequence: TGTGCCAGCAGTGAAGTTTCGGGGGACGGCTACACCTTC. Its protein is CASSEVSGDGYTF. This sequence joins TRBV6-1 and TRBJ1-2, with D perhaps TRBD1 (5 bases). CDR3 size: 13 residues. The germline gives CDR1 MNHNS, CDR2 SASEGT. V lost 1 base to trimming and J lost 8 bases, with 11 bases between them.

The chain joins TRBV2 to TRBJ2-1; unclear D gene. V lost 10 bases and J 0 bases, leaving 10 bases between the germline ends. Germline CDR1 reads SNHLY; CDR2 reads FYNNEI. The CDR3 has 13 amino acids. The CDR3 coding sequence is TGTGCCATCAAGAGCAGCTCCTACAATGAGCAGTTCTTC. It codes for CAIKSSSYNEQFF.

The gene calls are TRBV6-5 and TRBJ2-1; the match to TRBD1 covers 7 bases. The ends lost 6 bases at V and 6 bases at J; junction bases unmatched: 8. Germline lookup yields CDR1 MNHEY and CDR2 SVGAGI. This CDR3 has 14 amino acids. The CDR3 here is CASSIYRGTNEQFF. The CDR3 bases are TGTGCCAGCAGCATTTACAGGGGCACCAATGAGCAGTTCTTC.

The chain uses TRBV7-9 and TRBJ1-6, with TRBD1 matching 7 bases. This CDR3 region has 16 residues. J gave up 7 bases and V 5 bases, and 11 bases lay outside the gene matches. CDR1 is SEHNR, CDR2 FQNEAQ, per germline (reference sequence). CDR3: CASSPTGPTGNSPLHF. The CDR3 DNA reads as TGTGCCAGCAGCCCGACAGGGCCAACGGGAAATTCACCCCTCCACTTT.

The chain joins TRBV6-5 to TRBJ1-2; 7 nucleotides agree with TRBD1. Looked up from germline, CDR1 is MNHEY and CDR2 is SVGAGI. CDR3 size: 15 residues. Trimming removed 0 bases from V and 3 bases from J; junction bases left unmatched: 4. CDR3 amino acids: CASSYSNRGDYGYTF. For the CDR3, the DNA is TGTGCCAGCAGTTACTCGAACAGGGGAGACTATGGCTACACCTTC.

V is TRBV12-3 or TRBV12-4 and J is TRBJ1-2, with D possibly matching TRBD1 (5 bases). Trimming left V 7 bases short and J 6 bases short, with 12 bases between. The CDR3 length is 12 residues. The CDR3: CASNRRGNGYTF. The CDR3 DNA reads as TGTGCCAGCAACCGCCGGGGGAATGGCTACACCTTC.

V usage is TRBV7-2 and J usage is TRBJ2-1, with D perhaps assigned TRBD1 or TRBD2 (5 bases each). V gave up 3 bases and J gave up 0 bases, with 12 bases separating them. Germline CDR1 is SGHTA and CDR2 is FQGNSA. The CDR3 covers 16 residues. CDR3 in amino acids: CASSFRGRGSYNEQFF. Written as DNA, the CDR3 is TGTGCCAGCAGCTTCCGGGGTAGGGGCTCCTACAATGAGCAGTTCTTC.

The genes are TRBV7-9 and TRBJ1-3; the D gene is possibly TRBD1 (6 bases). This CDR3 spans 16 amino acids. Trimming left V 6 bases short and J 3 bases short, with 18 bases between. Per germline, CDR1 SEHNR and CDR2 FQNEAQ (reference sequence). The DNA for the CDR3 is TGTGCCAGCAGACCGTTGGGGGCGAGGCTTGGAAACACCATATATTTT. Translating gives CASRPLGARLGNTIYF.

The chain carries TRBV15 and TRBJ2-7; D is unresolved. V dropped 1 base and J dropped 2 bases, with 12 bases sitting between them. The CDR3 has 15 amino acids. Per the germline V gene, CDR1 is LNHNV and CDR2 is YYDKDF (reference sequence). The CDR3 nucleotides read TGTGCCACCAGCAGAGCACTCGGATTAACCTACGAGCAGTACTTC. Its protein is CATSRALGLTYEQYF.